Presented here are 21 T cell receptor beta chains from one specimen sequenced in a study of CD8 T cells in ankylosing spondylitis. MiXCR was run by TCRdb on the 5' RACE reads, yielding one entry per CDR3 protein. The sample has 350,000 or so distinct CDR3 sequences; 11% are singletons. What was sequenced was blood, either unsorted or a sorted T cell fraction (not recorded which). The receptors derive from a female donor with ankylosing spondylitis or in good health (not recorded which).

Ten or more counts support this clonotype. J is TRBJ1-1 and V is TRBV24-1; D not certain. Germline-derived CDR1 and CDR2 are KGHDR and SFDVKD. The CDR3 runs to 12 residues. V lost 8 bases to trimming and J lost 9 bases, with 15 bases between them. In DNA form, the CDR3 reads TGTGCCACCATCGGCCCGGTCCGGAAAGCTTTCTTT. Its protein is CATIGPVRKAFF.

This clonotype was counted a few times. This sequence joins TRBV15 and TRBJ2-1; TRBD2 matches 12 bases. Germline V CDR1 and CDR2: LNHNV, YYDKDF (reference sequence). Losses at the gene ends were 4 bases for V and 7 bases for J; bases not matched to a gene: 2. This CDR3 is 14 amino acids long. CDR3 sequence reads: CATSTSGGGNEQFF. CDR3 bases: TGTGCCACCAGCACTAGCGGGGGGGGGAATGAGCAGTTCTTC.

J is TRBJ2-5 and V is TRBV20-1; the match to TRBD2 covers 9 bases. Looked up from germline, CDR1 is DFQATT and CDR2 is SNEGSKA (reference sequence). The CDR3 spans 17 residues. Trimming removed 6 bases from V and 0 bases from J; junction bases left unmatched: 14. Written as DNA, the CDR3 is TGCAGTGCCCGAAGCGTGGCGGGAGGGCTGTACCAAGAGACCCAGTACTTC. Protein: CSARSVAGGLYQETQYF.

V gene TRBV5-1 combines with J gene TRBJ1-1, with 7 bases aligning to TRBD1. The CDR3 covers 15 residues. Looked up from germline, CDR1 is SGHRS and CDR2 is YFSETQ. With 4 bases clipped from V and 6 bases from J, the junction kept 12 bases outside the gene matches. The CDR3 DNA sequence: TGCGCCAGCAGCCGAGACAGGGTGCTTGGGGCTGAAGCTTTCTTT. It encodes CASSRDRVLGAEAFF.

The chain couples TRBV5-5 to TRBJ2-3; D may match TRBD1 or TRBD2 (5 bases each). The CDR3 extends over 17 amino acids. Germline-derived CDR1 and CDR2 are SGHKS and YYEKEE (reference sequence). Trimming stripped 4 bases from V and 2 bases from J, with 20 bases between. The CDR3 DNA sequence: TGTGCCAGCAGCCTGCCCTCGGGGCGGAATCCCACAGATACGCAGTATTTT. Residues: CASSLPSGRNPTDTQYF.

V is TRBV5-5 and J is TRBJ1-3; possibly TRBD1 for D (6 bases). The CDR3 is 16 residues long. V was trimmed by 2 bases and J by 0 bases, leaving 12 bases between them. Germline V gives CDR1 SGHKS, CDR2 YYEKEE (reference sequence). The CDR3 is CASSFGGPASGNTIYF. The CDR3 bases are TGTGCCAGCAGCTTCGGGGGCCCAGCCTCTGGAAACACCATATATTTT.

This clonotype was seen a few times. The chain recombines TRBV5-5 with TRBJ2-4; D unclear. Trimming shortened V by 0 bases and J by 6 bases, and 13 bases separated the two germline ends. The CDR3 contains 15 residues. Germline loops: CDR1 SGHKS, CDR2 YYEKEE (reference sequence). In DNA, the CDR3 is TGTGCCAGCAGCTTGGCTATCGCTCTGGGAAACATTCAGTACTTC. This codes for CASSLAIALGNIQYF.

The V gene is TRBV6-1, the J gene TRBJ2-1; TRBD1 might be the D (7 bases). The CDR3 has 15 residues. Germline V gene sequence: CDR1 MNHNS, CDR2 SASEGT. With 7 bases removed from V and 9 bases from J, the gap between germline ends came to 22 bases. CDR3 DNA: TGTGCCAGCAACCCCAGGGGGGAAGGGGTCATTGAGCAGTTCTTC. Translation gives CASNPRGEGVIEQFF.

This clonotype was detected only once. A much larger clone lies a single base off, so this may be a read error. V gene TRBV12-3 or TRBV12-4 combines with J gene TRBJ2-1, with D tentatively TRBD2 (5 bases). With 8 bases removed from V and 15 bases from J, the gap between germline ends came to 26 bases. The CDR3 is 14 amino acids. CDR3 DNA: TGTGCCAGCCCTATGTGGGAGTTAGGGTTGATTGTGTTCTTC. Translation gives CASPMWELGLIVFF.

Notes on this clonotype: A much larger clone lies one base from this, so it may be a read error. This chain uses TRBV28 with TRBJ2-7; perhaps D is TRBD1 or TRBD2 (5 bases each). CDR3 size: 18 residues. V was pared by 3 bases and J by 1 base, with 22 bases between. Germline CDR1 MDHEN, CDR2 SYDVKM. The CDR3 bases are TGTGCCAGCAGTTTCCCTGCTCATCAGGGAGCAATTTCCTACGAGCAGTACTTC. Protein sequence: CASSFPAHQGAISYEQYF.

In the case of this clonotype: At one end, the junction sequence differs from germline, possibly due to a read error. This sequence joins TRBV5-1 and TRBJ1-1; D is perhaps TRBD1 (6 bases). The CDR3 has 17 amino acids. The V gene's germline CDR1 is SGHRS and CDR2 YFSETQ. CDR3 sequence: CASSLAQRGGTNTEALF. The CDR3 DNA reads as TGCGCCAGCAGCTTGGCCCAACGGGGGGGCACGAACACTGAAGCTCTCTTT.

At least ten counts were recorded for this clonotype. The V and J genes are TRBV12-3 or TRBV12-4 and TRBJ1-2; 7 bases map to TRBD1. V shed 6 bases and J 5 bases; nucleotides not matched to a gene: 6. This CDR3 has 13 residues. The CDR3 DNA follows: TGTGCCAGCAGGCTCCAGGGGGGATATGGCTACACCTTC. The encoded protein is CASRLQGGYGYTF.

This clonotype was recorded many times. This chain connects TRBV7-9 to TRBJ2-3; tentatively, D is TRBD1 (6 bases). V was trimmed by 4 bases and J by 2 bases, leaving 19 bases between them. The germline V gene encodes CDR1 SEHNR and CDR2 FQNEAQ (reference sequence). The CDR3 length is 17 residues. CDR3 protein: CASSSTSSGAYTDTQYF. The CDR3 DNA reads TGTGCCAGCAGCTCCACCAGCTCAGGGGCGTACACAGATACGCAGTATTTT.

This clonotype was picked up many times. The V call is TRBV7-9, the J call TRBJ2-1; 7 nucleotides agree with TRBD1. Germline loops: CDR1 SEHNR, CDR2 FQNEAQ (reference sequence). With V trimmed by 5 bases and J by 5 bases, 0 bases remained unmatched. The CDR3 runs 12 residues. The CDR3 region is CASSGTDNEQFF. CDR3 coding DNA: TGTGCCAGCAGCGGGACAGACAATGAGCAGTTCTTC.

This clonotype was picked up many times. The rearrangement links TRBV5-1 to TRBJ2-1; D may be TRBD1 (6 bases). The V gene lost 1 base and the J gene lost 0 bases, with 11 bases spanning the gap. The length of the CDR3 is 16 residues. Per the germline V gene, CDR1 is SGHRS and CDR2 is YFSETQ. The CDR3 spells CASSLSADSSYNEQFF. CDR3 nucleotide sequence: TGCGCCAGCAGCTTGAGTGCGGACAGCTCCTACAATGAGCAGTTCTTC.

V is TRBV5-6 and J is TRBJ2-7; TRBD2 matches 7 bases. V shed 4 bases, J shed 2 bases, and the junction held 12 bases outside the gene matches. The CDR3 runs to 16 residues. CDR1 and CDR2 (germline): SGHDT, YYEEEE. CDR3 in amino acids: CASSPLRLASPYEQYF. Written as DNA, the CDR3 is TGTGCCAGCAGCCCGCTCCGACTAGCTTCACCCTACGAGCAGTACTTC. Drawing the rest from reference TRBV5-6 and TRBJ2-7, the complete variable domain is DAGVTQSPTHLIKTRGQQVTLRCSPKSGHDTVSWYQQALGQGPQFIFQYYEEEERQRGNFPDRFSGHQFPNYSSELNVNALLLGDSALYLCASSPLRLASPYEQYFGPGTRLTVT.

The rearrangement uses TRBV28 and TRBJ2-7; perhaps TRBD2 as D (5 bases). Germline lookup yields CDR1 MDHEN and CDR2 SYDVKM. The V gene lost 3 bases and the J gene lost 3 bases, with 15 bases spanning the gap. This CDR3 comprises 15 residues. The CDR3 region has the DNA TGTGCCAGCAGTTTTCAGGCGGCGGGTGACTACGAGCAGTACTTC. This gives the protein CASSFQAAGDYEQYF.

The CDR3 is CASSVAFLSDPGGEQYF. The DNA of the CDR3 is TGTGCCAGCAGCGTGGCATTCCTTAGCGACCCGGGTGGGGAGCAGTACTTC. V is TRBV7-2 and J is TRBJ2-7; possible D gene TRBD2, 5 bases. The V end was cut by 5 bases, the J end by 7 bases, with 27 bases between. Germline loops: CDR1 SGHTA, CDR2 FQGNSA. This CDR3 is 17 amino acids long.

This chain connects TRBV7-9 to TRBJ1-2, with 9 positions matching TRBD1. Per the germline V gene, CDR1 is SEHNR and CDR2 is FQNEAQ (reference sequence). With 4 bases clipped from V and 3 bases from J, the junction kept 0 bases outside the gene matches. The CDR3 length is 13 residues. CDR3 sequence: CASSWTGDYGYTF. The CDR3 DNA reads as TGTGCCAGCAGCTGGACAGGGGACTATGGCTACACCTTC.

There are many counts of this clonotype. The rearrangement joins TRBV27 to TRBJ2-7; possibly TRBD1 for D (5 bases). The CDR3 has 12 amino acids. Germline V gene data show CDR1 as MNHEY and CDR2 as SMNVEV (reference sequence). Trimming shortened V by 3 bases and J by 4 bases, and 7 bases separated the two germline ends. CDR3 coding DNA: TGTGCCAGCAGTTTGGGGCGATACGAGCAGTACTTC. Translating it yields CASSLGRYEQYF.

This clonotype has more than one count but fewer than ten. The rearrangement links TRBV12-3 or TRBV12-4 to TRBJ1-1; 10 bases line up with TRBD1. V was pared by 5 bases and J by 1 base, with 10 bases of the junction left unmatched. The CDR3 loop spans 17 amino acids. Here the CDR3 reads CASSLTDRGWENTEAFF. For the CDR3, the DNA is TGTGCCAGCAGTCTCACGGACAGGGGGTGGGAGAACACTGAAGCTTTCTTT.